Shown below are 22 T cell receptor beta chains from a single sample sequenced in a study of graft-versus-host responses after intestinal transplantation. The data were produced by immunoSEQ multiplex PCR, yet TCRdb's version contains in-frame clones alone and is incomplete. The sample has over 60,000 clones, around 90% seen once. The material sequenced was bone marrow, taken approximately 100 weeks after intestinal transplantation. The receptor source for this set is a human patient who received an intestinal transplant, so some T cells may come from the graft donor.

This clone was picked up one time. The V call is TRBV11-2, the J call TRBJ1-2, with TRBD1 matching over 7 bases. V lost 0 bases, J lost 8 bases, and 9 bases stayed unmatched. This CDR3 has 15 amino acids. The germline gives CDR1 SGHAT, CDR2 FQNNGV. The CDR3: CASSLDRDRGSGYTF. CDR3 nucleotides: TGTGCCAGCAGCTTAGACCGGGACAGAGGGAGCGGCTACACCTTC.

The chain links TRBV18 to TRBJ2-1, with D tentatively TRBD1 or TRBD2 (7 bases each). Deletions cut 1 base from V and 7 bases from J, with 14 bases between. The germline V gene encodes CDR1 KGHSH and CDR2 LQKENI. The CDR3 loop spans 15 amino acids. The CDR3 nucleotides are TGTGCCAGCTCACCACAGTCAGGGGGACTAAATGAGCAGTTCTTC. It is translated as CASSPQSGGLNEQFF.

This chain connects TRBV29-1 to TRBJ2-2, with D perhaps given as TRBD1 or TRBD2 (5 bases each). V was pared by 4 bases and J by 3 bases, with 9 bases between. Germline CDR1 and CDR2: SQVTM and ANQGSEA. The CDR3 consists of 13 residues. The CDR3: CSVVGEHTGELFF. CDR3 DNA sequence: TGCAGCGTTGTGGGGGAGCACACCGGGGAGCTGTTTTTT.

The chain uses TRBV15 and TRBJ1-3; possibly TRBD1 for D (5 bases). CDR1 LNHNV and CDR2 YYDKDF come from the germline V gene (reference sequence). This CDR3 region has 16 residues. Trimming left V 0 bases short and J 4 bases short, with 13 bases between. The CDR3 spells CATSRDIGDRGNTIYF. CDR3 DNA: TGTGCCACCAGCAGAGATATCGGGGACCGCGGAAACACCATATATTTT. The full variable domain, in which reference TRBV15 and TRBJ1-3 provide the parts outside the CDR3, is DAMVIQNPRYQVTQFGKPVTLSCSQTLNHNVMYWYQQKSSQAPKLLFHYYDKDFNNEADTPDNFQSRRPNTSFCFLDIRSPGLGDTAMYLCATSRDIGDRGNTIYFGEGSWLTVV.

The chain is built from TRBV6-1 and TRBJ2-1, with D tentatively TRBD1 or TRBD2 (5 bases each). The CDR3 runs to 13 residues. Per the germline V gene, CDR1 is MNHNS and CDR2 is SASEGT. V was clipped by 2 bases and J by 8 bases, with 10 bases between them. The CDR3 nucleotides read TGTGCCAGCAGTGAATGGGACCGTGATGAGCAGTTCTTC. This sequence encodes CASSEWDRDEQFF.

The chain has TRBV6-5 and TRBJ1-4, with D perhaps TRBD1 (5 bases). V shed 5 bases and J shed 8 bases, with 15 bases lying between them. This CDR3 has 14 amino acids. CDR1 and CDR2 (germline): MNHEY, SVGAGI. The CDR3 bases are TGTGCCAGCAGTGTCGATGCAGACAGAGAAAAACTGTTTTTT. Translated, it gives CASSVDADREKLFF.

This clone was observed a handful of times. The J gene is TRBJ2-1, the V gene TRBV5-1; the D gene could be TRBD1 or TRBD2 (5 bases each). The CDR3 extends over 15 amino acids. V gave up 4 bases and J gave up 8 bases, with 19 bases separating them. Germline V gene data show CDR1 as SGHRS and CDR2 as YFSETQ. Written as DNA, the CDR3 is TGCGCCAGCAGCGACACTAGTGGGGCTCACTATGAGCAGTTCTTC. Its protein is CASSDTSGAHYEQFF.

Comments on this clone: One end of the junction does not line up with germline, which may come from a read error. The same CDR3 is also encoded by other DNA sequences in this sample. In DNA, the CDR3 is TGCGCCTGGATCCGGGACGGGAGAGGGTATGAGCAGTTCTTC. Protein product: CAWIRDGRGYEQFF. The chain combines TRBV30 with TRBJ2-1, with D perhaps TRBD2 (6 bases). CDR3 length: 14 residues. Germline CDR1 is GTSNPN and CDR2 is SVGIG (reference sequence).

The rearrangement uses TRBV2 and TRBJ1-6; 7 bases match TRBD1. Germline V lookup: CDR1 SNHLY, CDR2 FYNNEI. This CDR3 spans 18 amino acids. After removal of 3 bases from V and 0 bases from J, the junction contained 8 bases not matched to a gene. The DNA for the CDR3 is TGTGCCAGCAGTGACCGGCAGGGGGGATACTCCTATAATTCACCCCTCCACTTT. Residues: CASSDRQGGYSYNSPLHF.

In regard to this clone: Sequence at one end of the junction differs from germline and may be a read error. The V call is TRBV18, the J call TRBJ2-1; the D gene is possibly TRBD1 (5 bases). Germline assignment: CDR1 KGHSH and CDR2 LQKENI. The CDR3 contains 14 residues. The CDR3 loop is CASSPTDGYYEQFF. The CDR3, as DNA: TGTGCCAGCTCACCGACAGACGGCTACTATGAGCAGTTCTTC.

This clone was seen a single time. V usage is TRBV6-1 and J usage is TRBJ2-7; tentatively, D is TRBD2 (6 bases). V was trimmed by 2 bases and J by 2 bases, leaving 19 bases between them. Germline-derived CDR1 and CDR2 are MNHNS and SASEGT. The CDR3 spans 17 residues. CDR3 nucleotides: TGTGCCAGCAGTGAACTAATTTGGGGGACTGAGGCCTACGAGCAGTACTTC. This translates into CASSELIWGTEAYEQYF.

In DNA, the CDR3 is TGTGCCAGCACGGTCCGGGACAGACTGCGCGAGCAGTACTTC. Protein product: CASTVRDRLREQYF. The chain links TRBV6-1 to TRBJ2-7, with 7 bases identical to TRBD1. Trimming removed 7 bases from V and 6 bases from J; junction bases left unmatched: 12. The germline CDR1 and CDR2 sequences are MNHNS and SASEGT. The CDR3 totals 14 residues.

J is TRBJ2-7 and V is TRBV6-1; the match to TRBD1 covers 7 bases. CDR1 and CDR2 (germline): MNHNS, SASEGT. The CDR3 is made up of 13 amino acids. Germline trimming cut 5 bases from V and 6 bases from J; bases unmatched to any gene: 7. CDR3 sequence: CASSPLTGSEQYF. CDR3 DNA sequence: TGTGCCAGCAGTCCCCTGACAGGGTCCGAGCAGTACTTC.

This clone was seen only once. The CDR3 here is CASSLGGQGRYGYTF. The CDR3 region has the DNA TGTGCCAGCAGCTTAGGGGGACAGGGGCGCTATGGCTACACCTTC. The V gene is TRBV7-9, the J gene TRBJ1-2, with TRBD1 identical over 10 bases. This CDR3 contains 15 residues. V dropped 1 base and J dropped 4; count of bases not matched to a gene: 3. Looked up from germline, CDR1 is SEHNR and CDR2 is FQNEAQ (reference sequence).

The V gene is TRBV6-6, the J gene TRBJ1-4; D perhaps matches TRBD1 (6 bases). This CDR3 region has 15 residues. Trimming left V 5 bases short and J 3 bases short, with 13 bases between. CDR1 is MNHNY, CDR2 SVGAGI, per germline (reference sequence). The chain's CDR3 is CASSPGAGANEKLFF. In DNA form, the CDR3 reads TGTGCCAGCAGTCCCGGGGCAGGGGCTAATGAAAAACTGTTTTTT.

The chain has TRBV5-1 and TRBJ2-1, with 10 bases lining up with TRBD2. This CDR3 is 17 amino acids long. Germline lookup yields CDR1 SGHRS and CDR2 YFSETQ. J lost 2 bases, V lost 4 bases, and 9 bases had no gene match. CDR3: CASSRSSGGNAYNEQFF. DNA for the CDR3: TGCGCCAGCAGCAGGAGTAGCGGGGGGAATGCCTACAATGAGCAGTTCTTC.

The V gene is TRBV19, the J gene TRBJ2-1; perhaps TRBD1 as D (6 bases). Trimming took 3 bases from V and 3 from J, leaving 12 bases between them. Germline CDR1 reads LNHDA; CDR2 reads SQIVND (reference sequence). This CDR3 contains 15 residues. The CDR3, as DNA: TGTGCCAGTAGTATCCGGCTAGGGGGCTACAATGAGCAGTTCTTC. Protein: CASSIRLGGYNEQFF.

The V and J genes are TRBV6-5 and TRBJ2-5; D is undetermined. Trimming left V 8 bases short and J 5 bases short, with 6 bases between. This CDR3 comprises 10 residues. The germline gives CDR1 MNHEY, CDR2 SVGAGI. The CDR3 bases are TGTGCCAGCGGATTTGAGACCCAGTACTTC. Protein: CASGFETQYF.

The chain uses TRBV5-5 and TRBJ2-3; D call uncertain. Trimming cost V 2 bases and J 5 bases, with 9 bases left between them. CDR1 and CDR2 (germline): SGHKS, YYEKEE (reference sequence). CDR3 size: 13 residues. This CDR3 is CASSFPDGDTQYF. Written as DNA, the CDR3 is TGTGCCAGCAGCTTCCCGGACGGAGATACGCAGTATTTT. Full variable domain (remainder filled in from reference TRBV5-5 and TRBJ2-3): DAGVTQSPTHLIKTRGQQVTLRCSPISGHKSVSWYQQVLGQGPQFIFQYYEKEERGRGNFPDRFSARQFPNYSSELNVNALLLGDSALYLCASSFPDGDTQYFGPGTRLTVL.

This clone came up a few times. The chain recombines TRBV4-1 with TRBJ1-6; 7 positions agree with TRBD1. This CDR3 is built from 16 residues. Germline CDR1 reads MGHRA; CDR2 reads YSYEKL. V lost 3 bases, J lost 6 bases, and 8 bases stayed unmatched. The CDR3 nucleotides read TGCGCCAGCAGCCAGAGGGGGCAGGGTTCTAATTCACCCCTCCACTTT. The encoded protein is CASSQRGQGSNSPLHF.

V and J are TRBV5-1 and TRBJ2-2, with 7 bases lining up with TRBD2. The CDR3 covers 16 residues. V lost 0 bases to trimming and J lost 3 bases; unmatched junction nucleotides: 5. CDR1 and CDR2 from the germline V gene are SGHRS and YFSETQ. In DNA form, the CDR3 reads TGCGCCAGCAGCTTGGTCGGGGGGTTTGACACCGGGGAGCTGTTTTTT. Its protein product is CASSLVGGFDTGELFF.

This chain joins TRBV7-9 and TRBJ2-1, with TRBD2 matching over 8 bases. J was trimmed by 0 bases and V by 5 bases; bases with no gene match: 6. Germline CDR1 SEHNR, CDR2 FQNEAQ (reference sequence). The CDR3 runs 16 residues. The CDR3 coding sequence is TGTGCCAGCAGCCGGTGGCGGGGGGACTCCTACAATGAGCAGTTCTTC. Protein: CASSRWRGDSYNEQFF.